This T cell receptor (beta chain) appears in the sequencing data of a study of T cell repertoires in cytomegalovirus infection (dated by TCRdb to the late 2010s). For the wider study: Donor HLA type was relevant to the analysis, as public TCR beta signatures indicated carriage of CMV infection together with the matching HLA type. Beyond this particular receptor, the publication reports: Cumulative frequency of public TCR beta family members discriminated carriers of CMV infection plus the relevant HLA type in this cohort and an independent roughly 340-donor cohort. The ex vivo response was dominated by HLA-C-restricted CMV-specific TCR beta clonotypes, which also provided the single most frequent clonotype in two of eight donors.

This clonotype occurred many times. Its antigen is currently not known. No much larger clonotype is one base removed from it; base qualities were not supplied. The CDR3 runs 13 amino acids, cysteine and phenylalanine included. Only the CDR3 DNA stays, 39 bases, in frame from base 1. Trimming removed 8 bases from V and 5 bases from J; the gene matches leave 6 bases unexplained. Instrument on record: Illumina HiSeq 1500. TCRdb trimmed public reads at Q25 via fastp, called clones via MiXCR and kept in-frame beta chains. Under each unique CDR3 protein, matching rows form one entry showing the most common genes and DNA. For this sample there are approximately 500,000 distinct CDR3 sequences; roughly 10% appear just once. The biggest ten clones account for roughly 10% of the sample.

Sequencing was done on a sample of PBMCs. This TCR came from a human donor in good health (CMV status not recorded). Some clones in this sample may be carry-over from other donors' samples. This chain joins TRBV12-3 or TRBV12-4 to TRBJ2-5; the junction holds 9 bases that match TRBD2. DNA sequence: TGTGCCAGCGGGCGGGGGGGCTCGGAGACCCAGTACTTC. This codes for CASGRGGSETQYF.